The 20 T cell receptor beta chains below all came from one sample that was sequenced in a study of blood T cells in healthy people across ages. The second PCR ran about 6 to 11 cycles with a sample-barcoded 5' primer and J-beta primers. MiXCR, applied by TCRdb to the 5' RACE reads, yields one record per CDR3 protein. Here the sample spans around 990,000 distinct CDR3 sequences, around two fifths being singletons. Sequencing was carried out using blood. Receptor source: a man aged 18 to 29 in good health.

The chain recombines TRBV4-3 with TRBJ1-2; D not resolved. Germline V lookup: CDR1 LGHNA, CDR2 YSLEER. The CDR3 is made up of 16 amino acids. V was cut by 1 base and J by 6 bases, with 18 bases left in between. CDR3 DNA sequence: TGCGCCAGCAGCCAAGCCCGTCGGAGGGTGCGAAATGGCTACACCTTC. It translates to CASSQARRRVRNGYTF.

The J gene is TRBJ1-2, the V gene TRBV14; TRBD1 is a possible D gene (5 bases). With 0 bases removed from V and 2 bases from J, the gap between germline ends came to 13 bases. Germline CDR1 is SGHDN and CDR2 is FVKESK. This CDR3 comprises 16 residues. Here the CDR3 DNA reads TGTGCCAGCAGCCAAGATCTTCGGGGGTGGAACTATGGCTACACCTTC. It yields the protein CASSQDLRGWNYGYTF.

This clonotype was observed a handful of times. One end of the junction is discordant with germline, which a read error may explain. The chain links TRBV6-1 to TRBJ1-4, with 9 nucleotides matching TRBD1. Germline CDR1 is MNHNS and CDR2 is SASEGT. This CDR3 is built from 17 residues. The CDR3 sequence: CASPPAGTGILNEKLFF. Here the CDR3 DNA reads TGTGCCAGCCCCCCCGCAGGGACAGGGATACTTAATGAAAAGCTGTTTTTT.

This clonotype was detected many times. The chain combines TRBV14 with TRBJ1-1; 7 bases fit TRBD1. V lost 4 bases, J lost 3 bases, and 5 bases stayed unmatched. Germline lookup yields CDR1 SGHDN and CDR2 FVKESK. The CDR3 runs to 14 residues. CDR3 nucleotides: TGTGCCAGCAGCCGACAGGGACGCCACACTGAAGCTTTCTTT. Protein sequence: CASSRQGRHTEAFF.

This clonotype was recorded a few times. The V call is TRBV7-2, the J call TRBJ1-1, with a possible D match to TRBD1 (6 bases). This CDR3 is 14 amino acids long. The V and J ends lost 5 bases and 4 bases respectively, with 14 bases between them. Germline V lookup: CDR1 SGHTA, CDR2 FQGNSA. CDR3 sequence (DNA): TGTGCCAGCAGCAAACAGGGTGGTGGCACTGAAGCTTTCTTT. It specifies CASSKQGGGTEAFF.

The chain uses TRBV7-9 and TRBJ2-7; D is perhaps TRBD2 (6 bases). Germline V gene lookup returns CDR1 SEHNR and CDR2 FQNEAQ (reference sequence). This CDR3 is built from 13 residues. The CDR3 here is CVSLADPYNEQYF. CDR3 coding DNA: TGTGTCAGTTTAGCGGACCCATACAATGAGCAGTACTTC.

The rearrangement joins TRBV29-1 to TRBJ2-1, with 8 bases matching TRBD2. Germline trimming cut 5 bases from V and 4 bases from J; bases unmatched to any gene: 4. Per germline, CDR1 SQVTM and CDR2 ANQGSEA. The length of the CDR3 is 13 residues. In nucleotides, the CDR3 is TGCAGCGTTCTCCGGGGGGGATACAATGAGCAGTTCTTC. As protein: CSVLRGGYNEQFF.

This chain joins TRBV20-1 and TRBJ1-2; 9 bases map to TRBD1. V lost 0 bases to trimming and J lost 2 bases; unmatched junction nucleotides: 4. Germline assignment: CDR1 DFQATT and CDR2 SNEGSKA (reference sequence). The CDR3 length is 15 residues. This chain's CDR3 is CSARDSGQGNYGYTF. The CDR3 region has the DNA TGCAGTGCTAGAGATTCGGGACAGGGAAACTATGGCTACACCTTC.

The chain couples TRBV12-3 or TRBV12-4 to TRBJ1-5; D uncertain. The length of the CDR3 is 14 residues. V was trimmed by 2 bases and J by 6 bases, leaving 11 bases between them. CDR3 region: CASSLSGFGQPQHF. The CDR3 DNA reads as TGTGCCAGCAGTTTATCAGGTTTCGGTCAGCCCCAGCATTTT.

The rearrangement uses TRBV4-1 and TRBJ2-1; 8 nucleotides align to TRBD2. This CDR3 has 16 amino acids. The germline V gene has CDR1 MGHRA and CDR2 YSYEKL. J was trimmed by 2 bases and V by 1 base; bases with no gene match: 4. The CDR3 nucleotides read TGCGCCAGCAGCCAAGCGACTAGCGCGGCCTACAATGAGCAGTTCTTC. Translated: CASSQATSAAYNEQFF.

The V gene is TRBV7-6, the J gene TRBJ2-1; D ambiguous. CDR3 size: 14 residues. V shed 1 base and J shed 5 bases, with 9 bases lying between them. CDR1 is SGHVS, CDR2 FNYEAQ, per germline. The chain's CDR3 is CASSLEAGNNEQFF. The CDR3 nucleotides are TGTGCCAGCAGCTTAGAGGCTGGGAACAATGAGCAGTTCTTC.

V gene TRBV9 combines with J gene TRBJ2-1; 7 nucleotides align to TRBD1. CDR1 SGDLS and CDR2 YYNGEE come from the germline V gene. There are 15 residues in the CDR3. V lost 0 bases and J lost 2; bases outside the gene matches: 2. In DNA form, the CDR3 reads TGTGCCAGCAGCGTAGATCAGGGGGCCTACAATGAGCAGTTCTTC. Amino acid sequence: CASSVDQGAYNEQFF.

This clonotype has just a few counts. V is TRBV12-3 or TRBV12-4 and J is TRBJ1-5; TRBD1 might be the D (6 bases). Trimming took 5 bases from V and 6 from J, leaving 14 bases between them. The CDR3 is made up of 14 amino acids. The CDR3 loop is CASSRNREPQPQHF. The DNA for the CDR3 is TGTGCCAGCAGTCGTAACAGGGAGCCTCAGCCCCAGCATTTT.

The V gene is TRBV6-2 or TRBV6-3, the J gene TRBJ2-1, with TRBD1 matching over 8 bases. The CDR3 has 14 amino acids. The germline gives CDR1 MNHEY, CDR2 SVGEGT. V lost 8 bases to trimming and J lost 9 bases; unmatched junction nucleotides: 12. This chain's CDR3 is CASAQRTGSSEQFF. The CDR3, as DNA: TGTGCCAGCGCTCAGAGGACAGGGTCAAGTGAGCAGTTCTTC.

Here the CDR3 DNA reads TGCAGTGCTCCCGGGGTAGCGGGATACAATGAGCAGTTCTTC. It codes for CSAPGVAGYNEQFF. The chain uses TRBV20-1 and TRBJ2-1; the match to TRBD2 covers 8 bases. The germline gives CDR1 DFQATT, CDR2 SNEGSKA (reference sequence). V shed 5 bases, J shed 4 bases, and the junction held 7 bases outside the gene matches. The CDR3 totals 14 residues.

This clonotype was observed at least ten times. This chain connects TRBV15 to TRBJ1-5; D remains ambiguous. Germline-derived CDR1 and CDR2 are LNHNV and YYDKDF (reference sequence). This CDR3 has 15 amino acids. Trimming took off 0 bases at V and 0 bases at J, with 6 bases between the two ends. CDR3 sequence (DNA): TGTGCCACCAGCAGAGATAGGGCTAGCAATCAGCCCCAGCATTTT. It translates to CATSRDRASNQPQHF.

This clonotype was seen only a few times. The chain links TRBV4-3 to TRBJ2-3; a weak D match, TRBD1 (5 bases). V was pared by 0 bases and J by 5 bases, with 15 bases between. Germline V CDR1 and CDR2: LGHNA, YSLEER. The CDR3 is 16 amino acids. The CDR3: CASSQEQGEAGDTQYF. DNA of the CDR3: TGCGCCAGCAGCCAAGAGCAGGGTGAAGCAGGAGATACGCAGTATTTT.

Only a few counts were recorded for this clonotype. The V call is TRBV3-1, the J call TRBJ1-4, with a possible D match to TRBD1 (5 bases). V was cut by 4 bases and J by 4 bases, with 7 bases left in between. Per germline, CDR1 LGHDT and CDR2 YNNKEL (reference sequence). The CDR3 length is 13 residues. This chain's CDR3 is CASSPGRNEKLFF. The CDR3 DNA is TGTGCCAGCAGCCCGGGACGTAATGAAAAACTGTTTTTT.

This clonotype was seen a handful of times. The chain links TRBV7-9 to TRBJ1-1; perhaps TRBD1 as D (5 bases). The germline gives CDR1 SEHNR, CDR2 FQNEAQ (reference sequence). CDR3 length: 14 amino acids. The ends were cut back, 7 bases at V and 3 bases at J, with 15 bases in the middle. Here the CDR3 DNA reads TGTGCCAGCACCTTCCAGGGAGCGGACACTGAAGCTTTCTTT. This encodes CASTFQGADTEAFF.

V gene TRBV7-9 combines with J gene TRBJ1-4; D is undetermined. V gave up 4 bases and J gave up 8 bases, with 8 bases separating them. This CDR3 comprises 12 residues. The germline CDR1 and CDR2 sequences are SEHNR and FQNEAQ (reference sequence). CDR3 DNA: TGTGCCAGCAGCTGGGTAACAGAAAAACTGTTTTTT. This encodes CASSWVTEKLFF.